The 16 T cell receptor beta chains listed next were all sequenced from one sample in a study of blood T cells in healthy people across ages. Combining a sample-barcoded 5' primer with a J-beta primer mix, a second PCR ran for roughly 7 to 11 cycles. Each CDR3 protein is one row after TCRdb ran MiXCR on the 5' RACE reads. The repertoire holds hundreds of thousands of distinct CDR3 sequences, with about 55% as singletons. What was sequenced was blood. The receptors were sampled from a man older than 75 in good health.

CDR3 in DNA: TGTGCCAGCACCCGGGGTGGCTCCTACAATGAGCAGTTCTTC. Encoded protein: CASTRGGSYNEQFF. The rearrangement joins TRBV7-2 to TRBJ2-1; D possibly corresponds to TRBD2 (5 bases). The CDR3 is 14 residues long. Trimming shortened V by 7 bases and J by 0 bases, and 10 bases separated the two germline ends. Germline loops: CDR1 SGHTA, CDR2 FQGNSA.

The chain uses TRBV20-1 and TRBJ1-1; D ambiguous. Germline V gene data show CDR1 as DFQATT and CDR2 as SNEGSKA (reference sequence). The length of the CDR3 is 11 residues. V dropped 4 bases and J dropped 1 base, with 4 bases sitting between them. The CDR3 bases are TGCAGTGCTAAGAGGAACACTGAAGCTTTCTTT. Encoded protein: CSAKRNTEAFF.

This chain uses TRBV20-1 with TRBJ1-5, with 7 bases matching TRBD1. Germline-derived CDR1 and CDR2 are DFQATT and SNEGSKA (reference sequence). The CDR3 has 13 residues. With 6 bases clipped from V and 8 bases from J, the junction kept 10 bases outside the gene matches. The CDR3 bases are TGCAGTGCACGCGGAGGGGGCGTAGAGCCCCAGCATTTT. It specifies CSARGGGVEPQHF.

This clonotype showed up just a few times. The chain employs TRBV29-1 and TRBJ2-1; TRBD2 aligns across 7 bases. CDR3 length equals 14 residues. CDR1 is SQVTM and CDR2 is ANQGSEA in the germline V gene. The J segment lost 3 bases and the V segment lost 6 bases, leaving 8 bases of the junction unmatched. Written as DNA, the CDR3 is TGCAGCGTCAATACCGGGACTAACTACAATGAGCAGTTCTTC. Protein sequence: CSVNTGTNYNEQFF.

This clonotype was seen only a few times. The CDR3 is CASTREGAGTDTQYF. DNA of the CDR3: TGTGCCAGCACCCGGGAGGGGGCAGGCACAGATACGCAGTATTTT. V is TRBV7-2 and J is TRBJ2-3, with D perhaps TRBD2 (8 bases). The CDR3 sequence is 15 residues long. V shed 7 bases and J shed 1 base, with 15 bases lying between them. CDR1 is SGHTA and CDR2 is FQGNSA in the germline V gene.

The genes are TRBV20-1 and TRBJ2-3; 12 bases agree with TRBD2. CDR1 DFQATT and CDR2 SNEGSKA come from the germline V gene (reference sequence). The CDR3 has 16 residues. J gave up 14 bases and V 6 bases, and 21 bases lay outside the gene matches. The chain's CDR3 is CSAKPRTSGTLGYAYF. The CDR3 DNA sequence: TGCAGTGCAAAACCAAGGACTAGCGGGACCTTGGGATACGCGTATTTT.

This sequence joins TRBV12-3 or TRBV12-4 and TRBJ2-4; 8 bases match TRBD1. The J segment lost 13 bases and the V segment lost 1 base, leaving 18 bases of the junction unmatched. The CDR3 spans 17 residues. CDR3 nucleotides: TGTGCCAGCAGTTTAGTGGGGACCCGTGCAGGGGGCAATGAGCAGTACTTC. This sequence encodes CASSLVGTRAGGNEQYF.

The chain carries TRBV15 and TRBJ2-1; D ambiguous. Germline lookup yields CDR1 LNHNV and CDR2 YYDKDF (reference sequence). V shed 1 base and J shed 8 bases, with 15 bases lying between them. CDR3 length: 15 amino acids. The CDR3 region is CATSRAGYPGDEQFF. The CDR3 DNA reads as TGTGCCACCAGCAGAGCGGGCTACCCGGGCGATGAGCAGTTCTTC.

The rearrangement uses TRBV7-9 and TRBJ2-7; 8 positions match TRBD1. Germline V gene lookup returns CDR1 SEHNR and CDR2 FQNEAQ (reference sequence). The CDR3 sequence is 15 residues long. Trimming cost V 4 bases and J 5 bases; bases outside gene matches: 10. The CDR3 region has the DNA TGTGCCAGCAGCTCGACGGACAGGGATTACGACGAGCAGTACTTC. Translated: CASSSTDRDYDEQYF. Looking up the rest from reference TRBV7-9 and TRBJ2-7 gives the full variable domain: DTGVSQNPRHKITKRGQNVTFRCDPISEHNRLYWYRQTLGQGPEFLTYFQNEAQLEKSRLLSDRFSAERPKGSFSTLEIQRTEQGDSAMYLCASSSTDRDYDEQYFGPGTRLTVT.

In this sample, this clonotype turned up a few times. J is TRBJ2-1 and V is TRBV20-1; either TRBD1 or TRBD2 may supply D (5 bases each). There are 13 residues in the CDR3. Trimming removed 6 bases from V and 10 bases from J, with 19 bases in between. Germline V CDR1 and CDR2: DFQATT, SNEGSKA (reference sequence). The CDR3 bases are TGCAGTGCCCCGCGCCAAACAGAGGGGGAGCAGTTCTTC. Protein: CSAPRQTEGEQFF.

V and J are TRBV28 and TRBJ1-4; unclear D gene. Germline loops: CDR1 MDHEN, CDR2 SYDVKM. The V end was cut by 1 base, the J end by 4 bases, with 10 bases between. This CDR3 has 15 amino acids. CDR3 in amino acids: CASSLFGGGNEKLFF. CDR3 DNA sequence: TGTGCCAGCAGTTTATTTGGAGGCGGTAATGAAAAACTGTTTTTT.

Here the CDR3 reads CASTLGIPDTQYF. CDR3 coding DNA: TGTGCCAGCACCCTTGGTATCCCAGATACGCAGTATTTT. The chain joins TRBV28 to TRBJ2-3, with D unclear. Trimming took off 7 bases at V and 4 bases at J, with 12 bases between the two ends. Germline V gene lookup returns CDR1 MDHEN and CDR2 SYDVKM. The CDR3 sequence is 13 residues long.

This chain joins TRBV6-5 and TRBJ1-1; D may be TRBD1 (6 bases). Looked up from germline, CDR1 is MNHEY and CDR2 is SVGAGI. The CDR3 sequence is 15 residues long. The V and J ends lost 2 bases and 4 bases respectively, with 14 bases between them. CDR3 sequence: CASSYLGGGGTEAFF. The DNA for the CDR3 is TGTGCCAGCAGTTACCTCGGGGGCGGGGGCACTGAAGCTTTCTTT.

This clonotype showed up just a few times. The CDR3 DNA reads as TGTGCCAGCAGCTTGGTCGGACTAGGGACCGGGGCCAACGTCCTGACTTTC. Protein product: CASSLVGLGTGANVLTF. V gene TRBV5-6 combines with J gene TRBJ2-6; 7 bases are a match to TRBD2. The CDR3 extends over 17 amino acids. Unmatched junction bases numbered 7, after V lost 0 bases and J lost 4 bases. From germline, CDR1 is SGHDT and CDR2 YYEEEE.

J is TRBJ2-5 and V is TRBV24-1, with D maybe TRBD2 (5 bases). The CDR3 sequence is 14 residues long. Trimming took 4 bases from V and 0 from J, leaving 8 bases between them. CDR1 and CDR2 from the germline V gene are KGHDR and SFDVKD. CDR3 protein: CATSERAHQETQYF. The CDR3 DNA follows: TGTGCCACCAGTGAGAGGGCCCACCAAGAGACCCAGTACTTC.

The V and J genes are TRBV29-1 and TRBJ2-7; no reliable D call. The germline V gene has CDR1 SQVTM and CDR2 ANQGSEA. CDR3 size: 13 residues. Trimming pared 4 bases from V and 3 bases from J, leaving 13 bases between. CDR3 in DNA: TGCAGCGTTGGGGGTAGGGCCCACTACGAGCAGTACTTC. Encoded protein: CSVGGRAHYEQYF.